These 26 T cell receptor beta chains originate from one sample sequenced in a study of T cells in Graves' hyperthyroidism and ophthalmopathy. Template material for amplifying TCR beta CDR3 regions consisted of RNA transcripts. The study used the HTBI primer set for a first-round RT-PCR of the TCR CDR3. TCRdb passed the multiplex PCR reads through MiXCR, listing each CDR3 protein once. The sample holds 410,000 or so distinct CDR3 sequences; roughly 14% are singletons and the top ten take approximately 13%. The sample comprised blood. These receptor sequences come from a young man with Graves' ophthalmopathy.

This clonotype was picked up a small number of times. V is TRBV29-1 and J is TRBJ2-2; tentative D call: TRBD2 (5 bases). CDR3 length equals 14 residues. Per germline, CDR1 SQVTM and CDR2 ANQGSEA. The V end lost 7 bases, the J end lost 4 bases, and 16 bases lay between the germline ends. The CDR3 DNA sequence: TGCAGCGCGGGGTTTCTCGGGATCACCGGGGAGCTGTTTTTT. Translation gives CSAGFLGITGELFF.

This chain joins TRBV20-1 and TRBJ2-7, with TRBD1 as a possible D gene (6 bases). Near its end, the DNA agrees better with TRBJ2-1, so the J call may be wrong. The V gene's germline CDR1 is DFQATT and CDR2 SNEGSKA (reference sequence). The CDR3 totals 13 residues. The CDR3: CSASGQSPYEQFF. The DNA for the CDR3 is TGCAGTGCGTCTGGACAGAGCCCCTACGAGCAGTTCTTC.

This clonotype has a count of ten or more. CDR3: CAWSVRAGEAFF. The CDR3 DNA reads as TGTGCCTGGAGTGTACGGGCAGGGGAAGCTTTCTTT. The chain recombines TRBV30 with TRBJ1-1; D is perhaps TRBD1 (5 bases). From germline, CDR1 is GTSNPN and CDR2 SVGIG (reference sequence). The ends were cut back, 0 bases at V and 8 bases at J, with 10 bases in the middle. This CDR3 is 12 amino acids long.

Many counts were recorded for this clonotype. This sequence joins TRBV6-1 and TRBJ2-5, with 8 bases lining up with TRBD1. Trimming cost V 3 bases and J 4 bases; bases outside gene matches: 1. Germline CDR1 MNHNS, CDR2 SASEGT. The CDR3 has 13 amino acids. The DNA of the CDR3 is TGTGCCAGCAGTGACGACAGGGGAGAGACCCAGTACTTC. Its translation: CASSDDRGETQYF.

This clonotype was picked up many times. V and J are TRBV29-1 and TRBJ2-3; 13 nucleotides agree with TRBD2. V shed 7 bases, J shed 3 bases, and the junction held 4 bases outside the gene matches. This CDR3 spans 14 amino acids. Germline V lookup: CDR1 SQVTM, CDR2 ANQGSEA. Written as DNA, the CDR3 is TGCAGCGCACGGACTAGCGGGGGAACAGATACGCAGTATTTT. Translated: CSARTSGGTDTQYF.

Many counts were recorded for this clonotype. The CDR3 loop is CASSPRSSPSNTEAFF. CDR3 coding DNA: TGTGCCAGCAGCCCCCGGAGCTCCCCCTCGAACACTGAAGCTTTCTTT. The V gene is TRBV12-3 or TRBV12-4, the J gene TRBJ1-1; the D is unclear. The germline V and J ends were trimmed by 6 bases and 1 base, with 18 bases remaining between them. The CDR3 length is 16 residues.

Worth noting for this clonotype: A much bigger clone sits one base away, suggesting this may be a read error. This chain uses TRBV12-3 or TRBV12-4 with TRBJ1-2, with D unclear. The CDR3 is 12 amino acids. This CDR3 is CASSPDPYGCTF. Here the CDR3 DNA reads TGTGCCAGCAGCCCAGATCCCTATGGCTGCACCTTC.

At least ten counts were recorded for this clonotype. The J gene is TRBJ2-3, the V gene TRBV9, with D perhaps matching TRBD2 (6 bases). The V gene lost 0 bases and the J gene lost 0 bases, with 8 bases spanning the gap. This CDR3 has 15 residues. Germline CDR1 reads SGDLS; CDR2 reads YYNGEE. The CDR3 protein is CASSVGGASTDTQYF. The DNA of the CDR3 is TGTGCCAGCAGCGTAGGCGGGGCAAGCACAGATACGCAGTATTTT.

Only a few counts were recorded for this clonotype. The rearrangement uses TRBV19 and TRBJ2-7, with D unclear. The germline V and J ends were trimmed by 5 bases and 0 bases, with 11 bases remaining between them. The CDR3 spans 14 residues. CDR1 LNHDA and CDR2 SQIVND come from the germline V gene (reference sequence). The CDR3 DNA reads as TGTGCCAGTAGTCAGGCCGGTGACTCCTACGAGCAGTACTTC. Its translation is CASSQAGDSYEQYF.

This chain connects TRBV19 to TRBJ1-6; tentatively, D is TRBD1 (5 bases). V was pared by 11 bases and J by 9 bases, with 14 bases between. Germline CDR1 and CDR2: LNHDA and SQIVND (reference sequence). The CDR3 is 12 amino acids. Here the CDR3 DNA reads TGTGCCGGGGGGAGTGGGCTTTCACCCCTCCACTTT. It yields the protein CAGGSGLSPLHF.

In regard to this clonotype: Compared with germline, one end of the junction differs, possibly owing to a read error. This rearrangement joins TRBV19 to TRBJ2-2, with 9 bases fitting TRBD2. CDR1 and CDR2 from the germline V gene are LNHDA and SQIVND (reference sequence). The CDR3 covers 15 residues. The CDR3 reads CAGSVLAGNTGELFF. CDR3 in DNA: TGTGCCGGTAGTGTCCTAGCGGGAAACACCGGGGAGCTGTTTTTT.

This clonotype was observed at least ten times. V usage is TRBV7-6 and J usage is TRBJ2-1; D remains ambiguous. Germline V gene data show CDR1 as SGHVS and CDR2 as FNYEAQ. The CDR3 contains 15 residues. Trimming took 1 base from V and 0 from J, leaving 7 bases between them. CDR3 DNA sequence: TGTGCCAGCAGCTTAGGAGCCCTCTCCTACAATGAGCAGTTCTTC. Its protein product is CASSLGALSYNEQFF.

This clonotype came up a few times. The CDR3 DNA sequence: TGTGCCAGTAGTATGAGTTGGGATCAGCCCCAGCATTTT. Translating gives CASSMSWDQPQHF. J is TRBJ1-5 and V is TRBV19; D unclear. CDR1 and CDR2 from the germline V gene are LNHDA and SQIVND (reference sequence). The CDR3 runs to 13 residues. Trimming stripped 3 bases from V and 5 bases from J, with 8 bases between.

This clonotype was found a few times. The genes are TRBV30 and TRBJ2-7; 11 positions match TRBD1. The CDR3 is 16 amino acids. Germline values: CDR1 GTSNPN, CDR2 SVGIG (reference sequence). The V and J ends lost 4 bases and 3 bases, in that order; junction bases with no gene match: 11. This chain's CDR3 is CAWNNPPGQGVYEQYF. The CDR3 bases are TGTGCCTGGAATAATCCCCCGGGACAGGGGGTCTACGAGCAGTACTTC.

This clonotype was observed at least ten times. The chain employs TRBV2 and TRBJ1-5; D is unclear. Germline V lookup: CDR1 SNHLY, CDR2 FYNNEI. Trimming took 7 bases from V and 0 from J, leaving 10 bases between them. The CDR3 has 14 amino acids. CDR3 coding DNA: TGTGCCAGCATCGCCGTGGATAGCAATCAGCCCCAGCATTTT. Amino acids: CASIAVDSNQPQHF.

This clonotype was recorded many times. The rearrangement uses TRBV27 and TRBJ2-7; TRBD2 matches 7 bases. The CDR3 has 14 residues. Unmatched junction bases numbered 6, after V lost 0 bases and J lost 7 bases. CDR1 and CDR2 from the germline V gene are MNHEY and SMNVEV (reference sequence). Here the CDR3 reads CASSLSPLAPEQYF. In DNA form, the CDR3 reads TGTGCCAGCAGTTTATCCCCACTAGCGCCAGAGCAGTACTTC.

This clonotype was detected only a few times. V is TRBV6-1 and J is TRBJ2-4, with 7 bases fitting TRBD1. J was trimmed by 2 bases and V by 5 bases; bases with no gene match: 3. From germline, CDR1 is MNHNS and CDR2 SASEGT. CDR3 length: 14 residues. CDR3 bases: TGTGCCAGCAGTAGACAGGGCCCCAAAAACATTCAGTACTTC. As protein: CASSRQGPKNIQYF.

The rearrangement uses TRBV5-1 and TRBJ1-2; 7 nucleotides line up with TRBD1. Per the germline V gene, CDR1 is SGHRS and CDR2 is YFSETQ. There are 15 residues in the CDR3. Trimming took 4 bases from V and 6 from J; bases not matched to a gene: 12. The CDR3 protein is CASSTGTASLNGYTF. The CDR3, as DNA: TGCGCCAGCAGCACGGGGACAGCCTCATTAAATGGCTACACCTTC.

V is TRBV4-1 and J is TRBJ2-7; 8 nucleotides match TRBD2. The length of the CDR3 is 16 residues. Germline V CDR1 and CDR2: MGHRA, YSYEKL. With V trimmed by 0 bases and J by 0 bases, 4 bases remained unmatched. In DNA, the CDR3 is TGCGCCAGCAGCCAAGATGACAGCGGGAGCTCCTACGAGCAGTACTTC. This translates into CASSQDDSGSSYEQYF.

In this sample, this clonotype turned up a few times. The chain couples TRBV14 to TRBJ2-1; 7 bases match TRBD2. Germline lookup yields CDR1 SGHDN and CDR2 FVKESK. The CDR3 extends over 16 amino acids. The trim removed 3 bases at V and 6 bases at J, leaving 11 bases unmatched. The CDR3 coding sequence is TGTGCCAGCAGCCACCTGGGCGGGAGTTGGGCCAATGAGCAGTTCTTC. Its translation is CASSHLGGSWANEQFF.

This clonotype was detected many times. V and J are TRBV12-3 or TRBV12-4 and TRBJ2-7; TRBD1 or TRBD2 may be the D gene (5 bases each). The CDR3 runs to 14 residues. V lost 6 bases, J lost 6 bases, and 18 bases lay in between. The CDR3 region is CASSNRDHLVEQYF. The CDR3 nucleotides are TGTGCCAGCAGCAACCGGGACCACCTTGTCGAGCAGTACTTC.

There are a few counts of this clonotype. The chain recombines TRBV2 with TRBJ1-3; the D gene is possibly TRBD1 (6 bases). This CDR3 comprises 13 residues. Germline CDR1 reads SNHLY; CDR2 reads FYNNEI. Trimming took 6 bases from V and 3 from J, leaving 9 bases between them. The CDR3 sequence: CASRGGLGNTIYF. CDR3 DNA: TGTGCCAGCAGGGGGGGCCTTGGAAACACCATATATTTT.

This clonotype was observed at least ten times. CDR3 residues: CASNSGADTQYF. The CDR3 DNA follows: TGTGCCAGCAACTCAGGGGCAGATACGCAGTATTTT. The rearrangement uses TRBV7-2 and TRBJ2-3, with D maybe TRBD1 (6 bases). This CDR3 contains 12 residues. The V gene's germline CDR1 is SGHTA and CDR2 FQGNSA. The V end was cut by 7 bases, the J end by 4 bases, with 9 bases between.

This clonotype showed up many times. The chain is built from TRBV7-6 and TRBJ2-1; 15 nucleotides line up with TRBD2. Trimming took 4 bases from V and 6 from J; bases not matched to a gene: 7. The CDR3 runs 17 residues. CDR1 is SGHVS, CDR2 FNYEAQ, per germline. CDR3 nucleotides: TGTGCCAGCAGCTCATGGACTAGCGGGAGGGAATTCAATGAGCAGTTCTTC. Its protein is CASSSWTSGREFNEQFF.

This clonotype has more than one count but fewer than ten. The chain is built from TRBV19 and TRBJ2-1, with 13 bases identical to TRBD2. Germline V CDR1 and CDR2: LNHDA, SQIVND (reference sequence). There are 15 residues in the CDR3. The V gene end was trimmed by 4 bases and the J gene end by 6 bases; junction bases not matched to a gene: 3. The CDR3 spells CASSKGLAGINEQFF. For the CDR3, the DNA is TGTGCCAGTAGTAAGGGACTAGCGGGAATCAATGAGCAGTTCTTC.

This clonotype occurred many times. This chain links TRBV6-1 with TRBJ2-3; 8 nucleotides match TRBD2. The CDR3 loop spans 17 amino acids. Trimming cost V 0 bases and J 2 bases; bases outside gene matches: 7. CDR1 and CDR2 from the germline V gene are MNHNS and SASEGT. The CDR3 coding sequence is TGTGCCAGCAGTGAAGCTATAACTAGCGGTTACACAGATACGCAGTATTTT. Protein product: CASSEAITSGYTDTQYF.